Ten or more counts support the clone carrying this T cell receptor (beta chain). Its antigen is unidentified. This entry comes from a study of T-cell reconstitution after alpha-beta-depleted transplantation in children. Study observations and caveats: Two months or so post-transplant, alpha-beta T cells reportedly derived from several hundred expanded graft clones.

V shed 8 bases and J shed 0 bases, with 8 bases lying between them. Germline assignment: CDR1 LNHNV and CDR2 YYDKDF (reference sequence). The length of the CDR3 is 12 residues. During its preparation, the TCRbeta library received unique molecular identifiers. TCRdb analysed the PCR reads with MiXCR anew, one entry per CDR3 protein. Of over 150,000 distinct CDR3 sequences detected, approximately 12% appear once; the ten largest clones hold roughly 13%. V is TRBV15 and J is TRBJ2-7; possibly TRBD2 for D (6 bases). This sequence originates from a boy between 2 and 10 years old with acute myeloid leukemia, due to receive a stem cell transplant. The source was PBMCs, collected before TCRalphabeta/CD19-depleted stem cell transplant. The CDR3 coding sequence is TGTGCCACCTCGGGAGTCTCCTACGAGCAGTACTTC. Amino acid sequence: CATSGVSYEQYF.